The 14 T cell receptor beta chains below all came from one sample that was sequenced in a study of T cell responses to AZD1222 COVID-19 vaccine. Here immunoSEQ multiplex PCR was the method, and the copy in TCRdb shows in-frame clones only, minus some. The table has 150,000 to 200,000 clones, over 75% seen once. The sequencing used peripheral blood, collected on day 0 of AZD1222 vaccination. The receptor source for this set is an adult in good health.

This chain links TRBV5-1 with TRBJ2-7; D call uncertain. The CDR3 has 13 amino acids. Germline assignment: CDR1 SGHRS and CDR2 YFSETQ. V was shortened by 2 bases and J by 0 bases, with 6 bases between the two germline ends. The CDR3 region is CASSFGYSYEQYF. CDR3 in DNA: TGCGCCAGCAGCTTTGGTTACTCCTACGAGCAGTACTTC.

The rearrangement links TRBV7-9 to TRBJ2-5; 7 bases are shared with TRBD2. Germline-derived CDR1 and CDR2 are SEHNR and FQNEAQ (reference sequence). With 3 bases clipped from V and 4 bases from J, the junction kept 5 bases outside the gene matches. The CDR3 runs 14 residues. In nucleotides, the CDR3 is TGTGCCAGCAGCTTGGGGGGAGGGAGAGAGACCCAGTACTTC. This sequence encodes CASSLGGGRETQYF.

DNA for the CDR3: TGTGCCAGCAGCGTAGCTACGTCAGCCGACCTTCAAGAGACCCAGTACTTC. Its protein product is CASSVATSADLQETQYF. The chain links TRBV9 to TRBJ2-5; unclear D gene. V gave up 0 bases and J gave up 2 bases, with 17 bases separating them. CDR1 is SGDLS and CDR2 is YYNGEE in the germline V gene. This CDR3 comprises 17 residues.

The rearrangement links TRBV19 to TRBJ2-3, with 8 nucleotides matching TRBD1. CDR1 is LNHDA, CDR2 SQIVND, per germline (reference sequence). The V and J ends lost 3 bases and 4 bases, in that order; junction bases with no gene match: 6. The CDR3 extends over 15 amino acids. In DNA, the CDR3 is TGTGCCAGTAGTATCCCGGGCAGGGGGCCAGATACGCAGTATTTT. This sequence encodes CASSIPGRGPDTQYF.

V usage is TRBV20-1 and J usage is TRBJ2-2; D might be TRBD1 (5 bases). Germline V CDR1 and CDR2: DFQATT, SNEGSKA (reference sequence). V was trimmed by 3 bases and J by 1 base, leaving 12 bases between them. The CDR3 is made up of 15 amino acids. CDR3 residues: CSASKRQGNTGELFF. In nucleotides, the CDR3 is TGCAGTGCTAGTAAGAGGCAGGGGAACACCGGGGAGCTGTTTTTT.

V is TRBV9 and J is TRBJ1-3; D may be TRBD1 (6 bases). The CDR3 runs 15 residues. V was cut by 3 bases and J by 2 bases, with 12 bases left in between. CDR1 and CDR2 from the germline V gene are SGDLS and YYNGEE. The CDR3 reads CASSAGGGAGNTIYF. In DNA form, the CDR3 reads TGTGCCAGCAGCGCGGGAGGGGGTGCTGGAAACACCATATATTTT. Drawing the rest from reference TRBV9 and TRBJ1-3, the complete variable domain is DSGVTQTPKHLITATGQRVTLRCSPRSGDLSVYWYQQSLDQGLQFLIQYYNGEERAKGNILERFSAQQFPDLHSELNLSSLELGDSALYFCASSAGGGAGNTIYFGEGSWLTVV.

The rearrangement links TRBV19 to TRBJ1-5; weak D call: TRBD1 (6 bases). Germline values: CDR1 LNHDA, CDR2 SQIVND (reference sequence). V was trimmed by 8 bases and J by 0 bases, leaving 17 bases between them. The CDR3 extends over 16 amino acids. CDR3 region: CASQGQESYSNQPQHF. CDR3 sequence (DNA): TGTGCCAGTCAGGGGCAAGAATCATATAGCAATCAGCCCCAGCATTTT.

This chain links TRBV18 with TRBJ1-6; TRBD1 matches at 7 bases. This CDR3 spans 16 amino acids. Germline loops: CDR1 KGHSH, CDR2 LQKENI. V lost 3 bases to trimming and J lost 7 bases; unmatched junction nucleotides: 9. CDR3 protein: CASSPQQGQSNSPLHF. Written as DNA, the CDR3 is TGTGCCAGCTCACCGCAACAGGGGCAGTCGAATTCACCCCTCCACTTT.

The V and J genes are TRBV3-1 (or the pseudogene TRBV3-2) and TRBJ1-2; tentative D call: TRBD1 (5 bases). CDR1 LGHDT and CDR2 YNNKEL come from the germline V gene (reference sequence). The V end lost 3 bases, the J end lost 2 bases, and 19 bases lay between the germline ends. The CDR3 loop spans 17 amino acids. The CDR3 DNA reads TGTGCCAGCAGCCACCCCCAGGGAACCGCGAGAAACTATGGCTACACCTTC. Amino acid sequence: CASSHPQGTARNYGYTF.

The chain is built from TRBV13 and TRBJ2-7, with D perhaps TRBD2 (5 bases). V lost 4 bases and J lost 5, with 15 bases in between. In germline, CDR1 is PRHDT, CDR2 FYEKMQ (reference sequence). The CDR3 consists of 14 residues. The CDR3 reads CASSSTQTGDEQYF. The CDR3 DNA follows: TGTGCCAGCAGCTCCACACAGACCGGGGACGAGCAGTACTTC.

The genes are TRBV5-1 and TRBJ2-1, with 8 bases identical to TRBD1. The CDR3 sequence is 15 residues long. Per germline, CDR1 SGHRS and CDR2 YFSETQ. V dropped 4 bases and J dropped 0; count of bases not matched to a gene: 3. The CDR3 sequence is CASSPGQVSYNEQFF. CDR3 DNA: TGCGCCAGCAGCCCGGGACAGGTCTCCTACAATGAGCAGTTCTTC. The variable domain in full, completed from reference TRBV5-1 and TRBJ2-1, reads KAGVTQTPRYLIKTRGQQVTLSCSPISGHRSVSWYQQTPGQGLQFLFEYFSETQRNKGNFPGRFSGRQFSNSRSEMNVSTLELGDSALYLCASSPGQVSYNEQFFGPGTRLTVL.

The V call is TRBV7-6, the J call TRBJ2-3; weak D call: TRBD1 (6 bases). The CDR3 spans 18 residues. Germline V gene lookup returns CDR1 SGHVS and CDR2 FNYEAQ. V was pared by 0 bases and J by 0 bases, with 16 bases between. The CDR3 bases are TGTGCCAGCAGCTTAGCTATAGTGGCAGGGGCTAGCACAGATACGCAGTATTTT. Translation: CASSLAIVAGASTDTQYF.

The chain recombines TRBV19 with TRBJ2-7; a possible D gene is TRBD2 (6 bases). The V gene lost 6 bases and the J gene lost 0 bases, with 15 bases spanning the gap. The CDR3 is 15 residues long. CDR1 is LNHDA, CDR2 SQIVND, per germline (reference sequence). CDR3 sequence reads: CASREGSAGSYEQYF. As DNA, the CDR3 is TGTGCCAGTAGGGAGGGTTCCGCAGGCTCCTACGAGCAGTACTTC.

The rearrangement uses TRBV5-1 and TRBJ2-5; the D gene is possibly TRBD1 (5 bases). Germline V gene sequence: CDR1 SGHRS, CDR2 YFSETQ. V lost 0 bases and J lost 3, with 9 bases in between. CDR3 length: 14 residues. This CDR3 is CASSLGQGKETQYF. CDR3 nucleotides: TGCGCCAGCAGCTTGGGCCAGGGTAAAGAGACCCAGTACTTC.